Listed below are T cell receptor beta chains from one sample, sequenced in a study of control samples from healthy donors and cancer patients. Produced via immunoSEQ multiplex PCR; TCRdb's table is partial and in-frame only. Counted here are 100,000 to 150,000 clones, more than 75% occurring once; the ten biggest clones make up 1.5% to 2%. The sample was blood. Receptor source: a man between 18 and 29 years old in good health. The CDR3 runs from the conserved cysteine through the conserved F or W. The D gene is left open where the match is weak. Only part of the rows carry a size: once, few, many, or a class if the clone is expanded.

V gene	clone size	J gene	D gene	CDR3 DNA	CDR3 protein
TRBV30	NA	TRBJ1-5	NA	TGTGCCTGGAGTAGTGAGAACCAGCCCCAGCATTTT	CAWSSENQPQHF
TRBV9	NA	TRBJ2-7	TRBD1	TGTGCCAGCAGCGTAGAGGGACAGGGGGTCTACGAGCAGTACTTC	CASSVEGQGVYEQYF
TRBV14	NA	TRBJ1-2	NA	TGTGCCAGCAGCCAAGATTGGGGGGTACCGAGCGGCTACACCTTC	CASSQDWGVPSGYTF
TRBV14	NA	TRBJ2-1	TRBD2	TGTGCCAGCAGCCATTTTCTAGCGGGGGGTGAGCAGTTCTTC	CASSHFLAGGEQFF
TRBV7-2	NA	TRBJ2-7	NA	TGTGCCAGCAGTAGGGGGGGCGAGCAGTACTTC	CASSRGGEQYF
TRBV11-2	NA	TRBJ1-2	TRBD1	TGTGCCAGCAGTCCAGGGACAGAACCCTATGGCTACACCTTC	CASSPGTEPYGYTF
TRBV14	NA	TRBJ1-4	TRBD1	TGTGCCAGCAGCCAAAAAGGGGACAGTTATAATGAAAAACTGTTTTTT	CASSQKGDSYNEKLFF
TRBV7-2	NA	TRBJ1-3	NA	TGTGCCAGCAGCCCCCCGGGGGGGGCGAACTCTGGAAACACCATATATTTT	CASSPPGGANSGNTIYF
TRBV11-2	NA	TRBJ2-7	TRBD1	TGTGCCAGCAGCTTCCGGGACAGAAACGAGCAGTACTTC	CASSFRDRNEQYF
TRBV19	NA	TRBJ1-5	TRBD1	TGTGCCAGTAGTATATGGACAGGGGGTGAGCCCCAGCATTTT	CASSIWTGGEPQHF
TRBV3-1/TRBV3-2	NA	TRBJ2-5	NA	TGTGCCAGCAGCCAAGGTTCGAACGTGAGGGAGACCCAGTACTTC	CASSQGSNVRETQYF
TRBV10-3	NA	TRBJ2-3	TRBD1	TGTGCCATCAGGCTGGGACAGGGAGGAACAGATACGCAGTATTTT	CAIRLGQGGTDTQYF
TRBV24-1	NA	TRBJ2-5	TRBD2	TGTGCCACCAGTGATTCCGGACTAGCGGGAGGGCCAGAGACCCAGTACTTC	CATSDSGLAGGPETQYF
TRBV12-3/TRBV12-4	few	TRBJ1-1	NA	TGTGCCAGCAGTGGATCGAGCACTGAAGCTTTCTTT	CASSGSSTEAFF
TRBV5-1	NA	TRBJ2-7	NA	TGCGCCAGCAGCTTGGTGGGGGACTACGAGCAGTACTTC	CASSLVGDYEQYF
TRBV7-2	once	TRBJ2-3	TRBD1	TGTGCCAGCAGCAACAGGGGGAAGAACACAGATACGCAGTATTTT	CASSNRGKNTDTQYF
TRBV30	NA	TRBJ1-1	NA	TGTGCCTGGAGTTATACGGACGGTGAAGCTTTCTTT	CAWSYTDGEAFF
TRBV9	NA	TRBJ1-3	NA	TGTGCCAGCAGCGTAGAGGGGGGGTCTGGAAACACCATATATTTT	CASSVEGGSGNTIYF
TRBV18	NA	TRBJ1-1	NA	TGTGCCAGCTCACCAATCTCGGCGATGAACACTGAAGCTTTCTTT	CASSPISAMNTEAFF
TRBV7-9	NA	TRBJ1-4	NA	TGTGCCAGCAGCCCCAGGACGGTCGCTCTAAATGAAAAACTGTTTTTT	CASSPRTVALNEKLFF
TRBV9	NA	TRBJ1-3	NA	TGTGCCAGCAGCTCGCAGGGGCACACCATATATTTT	CASSSQGHTIYF
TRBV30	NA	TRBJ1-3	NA	TGTGCCTGGAGTGTTCCGGTAATCTCTGGAAACACCATATATTTT	CAWSVPVISGNTIYF
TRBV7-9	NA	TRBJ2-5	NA	TGTGCCAGCAGCTTAGATGGTGGGGGGACGGAGACCCAGTACTTC	CASSLDGGGTETQYF
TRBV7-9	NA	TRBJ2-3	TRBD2	TGTGCCAGCAGCTCTCAAAAGCGGGAGGGCAACACAGATACGCAGTATTTT	CASSSQKREGNTDTQYF
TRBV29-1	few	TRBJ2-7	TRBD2	TGCAGCGTTGGACCGGGGGGCTACGAGCAGTACTTC	CSVGPGGYEQYF
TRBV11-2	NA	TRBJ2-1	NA	TGTGCCAGCAGCCCCCGGGATTTCGGCAATGAGCAGTTCTTC	CASSPRDFGNEQFF
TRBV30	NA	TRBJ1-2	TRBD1	TGTGCCTGGAGTCTGGGACAGGGGGGATGGGATGGCTACACCTTC	CAWSLGQGGWDGYTF
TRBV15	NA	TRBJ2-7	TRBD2	TGTGCCACCAGCAGGGACACTAGCGTAAAATCCTACGAGCAGTACTTC	CATSRDTSVKSYEQYF
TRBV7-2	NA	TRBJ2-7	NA	TGTGCCAGCAGCTCAGAAGGGACATCCCCCTGGTACGAGCAGTACTTC	CASSSEGTSPWYEQYF
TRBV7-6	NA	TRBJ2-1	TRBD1	TGTGCCAGCAGCCCCGGCCGAGGACAGGGGGCATACAATGAGCAGTTCTTC	CASSPGRGQGAYNEQFF
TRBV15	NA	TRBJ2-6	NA	TGTGCCACCCGCCTCCGGGGGACAGGGGCCAACGTCCTGACTTTC	CATRLRGTGANVLTF
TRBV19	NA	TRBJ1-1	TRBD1	TGTGCCAGTAGTTTGCAGGGGGGCACTGAAGCTTTCTTT	CASSLQGGTEAFF
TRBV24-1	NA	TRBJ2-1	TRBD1	TGTGCCACCAGTGTGGCGACAGGGACCTACAATGAGCAGTTCTTC	CATSVATGTYNEQFF
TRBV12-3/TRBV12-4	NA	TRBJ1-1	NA	TGTGCCAGCAGCCAGGGCCTCGGAGCTTTCTTT	CASSQGLGAFF
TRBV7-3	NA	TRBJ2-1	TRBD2	TGTGCCAGCAGCCCCCAGACTAGCGGAGGTTTTTACAATGAGCAGTTCTTC	CASSPQTSGGFYNEQFF
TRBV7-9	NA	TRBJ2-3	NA	TGTGCCAGCAGCTTTTTATTATCTAGCACAGATACGCAGTATTTT	CASSFLLSSTDTQYF
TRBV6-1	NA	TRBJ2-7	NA	TGTGCCAGCAGCCCCAGGTACGAGCAGTACTTC	CASSPRYEQYF
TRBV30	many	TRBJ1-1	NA	TGTGCCTGGAAGGAAGGCTTAGACCTCCTGAACACTGAAGCTTTCTTT	CAWKEGLDLLNTEAFF
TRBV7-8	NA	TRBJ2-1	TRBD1	TGTGCCAGCAGCTCGCGGGACAGGGTTTACAATGAGCAGTTCTTC	CASSSRDRVYNEQFF
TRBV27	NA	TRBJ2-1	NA	TGTGCCAGCAGGGTGGGAGACTACAATGAGCAGTTCTTC	CASRVGDYNEQFF
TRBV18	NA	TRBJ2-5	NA	TGTGCCAGCTCCAAAGGATCGGGGGAGACCCAGTACTTC	CASSKGSGETQYF
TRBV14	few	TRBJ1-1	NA	TGTGCCAGCAGCCGTTTTCCAGGACTAAACACTGAAGCTTTCTTT	CASSRFPGLNTEAFF
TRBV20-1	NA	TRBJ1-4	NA	TGCAGTGCTAGAGGGGGCGAAAAACTGTTTTTT	CSARGGEKLFF
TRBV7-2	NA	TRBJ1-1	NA	TGTGCCAGCAGCTCACACACTGAAGCTTTCTTT	CASSSHTEAFF
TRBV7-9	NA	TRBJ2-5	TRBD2	TGTGCCAGCAGCTTCACGCGGGAGGCAGAGACCCAGTACTTC	CASSFTREAETQYF
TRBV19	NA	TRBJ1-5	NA	TGTGCCTCAAGAAGCGATACGACCCCGGGGGGCAATCAGCCCCAGCATTTT	CASRSDTTPGGNQPQHF
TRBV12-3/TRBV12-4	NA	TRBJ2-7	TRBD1	TGTGCCAGCAGACGGACAGGGACCTACGAGCAGTACTTC	CASRRTGTYEQYF
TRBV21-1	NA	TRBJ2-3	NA	TGTGCCAGCAGCAAATGGGAGACTAGCGCCTTAACAGATACGCAGTATTTT	CASSKWETSALTDTQYF
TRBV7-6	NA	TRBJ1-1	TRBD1	TGTGCCAGCAGCACCCCCGGGACAGGGAAAGTTTCTGAAGCTTTCTTT	CASSTPGTGKVSEAFF
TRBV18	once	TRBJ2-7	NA	TGTGCCAGCTCACCACAGCAGGTACGGTACGAGCAGTACTTC	CASSPQQVRYEQYF
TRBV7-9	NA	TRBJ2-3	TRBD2	TGTGCCAGCAGCCTATCCGGGACTAGCGGAGATACGCAGTATTTT	CASSLSGTSGDTQYF
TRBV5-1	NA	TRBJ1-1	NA	TGCGCCAGCAGCACCCCTGGGGCAGGGGATTCTAAAGCTTTCTTT	CASSTPGAGDSKAFF
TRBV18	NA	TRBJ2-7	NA	TGTGCCAGCTCACGCGACCTTAACTCCTACGAGCAGTACTTC	CASSRDLNSYEQYF